A selection of T cell receptor beta chains follows, all from one sample in a study of human T cells and chemical hapten exposure. TCRdb re-derived calls from the RACE reads in MiXCR, one entry per CDR3 protein. The repertoire consists of about 160,000 distinct CDR3 sequences, with 28% occurring once and the leading ten covering around 1.9%. The sequencing used whole blood, collected in connection with sensitization to the hapten diphenylcyclopropenone (DPC). The origin of the receptors is a woman between 18 and 29 years old with alopecia areata. Some clones in this sample may be carry-over from other donors' samples. The CDR3 runs from the conserved cysteine through the conserved F or W. Each record gives: J gene, clone size, D gene, V gene, CDR3 protein, CDR3 DNA. The D gene is left open where the match is weak. The size of a clone is reported for some rows only, either as once, few or many, or as a class for expanded clones.

j_call: TRBJ2-3
clone_size: few
d_call: -
v_call: TRBV7-3
cdr3_aa: CASSPTPTVTQYF
cdr3_nt: TGTGCCAGCAGCCCCACTCCGACAGTTACGCAGTATTTT

j_call: TRBJ1-2
clone_size: -
d_call: -
v_call: TRBV3-1
cdr3_aa: CASSQDPGARYGYTF
cdr3_nt: TGTGCCAGCAGCCAAGATCCGGGGGCGAGGTATGGCTACACCTTC

j_call: TRBJ1-4
clone_size: -
d_call: TRBD1
v_call: TRBV4-3
cdr3_aa: CASSQEDRGLKEKLFF
cdr3_nt: TGCGCCAGCAGCCAAGAGGACAGGGGGCTTAAGGAAAAACTGTTTTTT

j_call: TRBJ2-2
clone_size: -
d_call: TRBD2
v_call: TRBV15
cdr3_aa: CATRSSGANTGELFF
cdr3_nt: TGTGCCACCCGTTCTAGCGGGGCGAACACCGGGGAGCTGTTTTTT

j_call: TRBJ2-2
clone_size: -
d_call: -
v_call: TRBV4-3
cdr3_aa: CASSQGLLNTGELFF
cdr3_nt: TGCGCCAGCAGCCAGGGACTGCTTAACACCGGGGAGCTGTTTTTT

j_call: TRBJ1-2
clone_size: -
d_call: TRBD1
v_call: TRBV4-1
cdr3_aa: CASSQPGGYGYTF
cdr3_nt: TGCGCCAGCAGCCAACCAGGGGGCTATGGCTACACCTTC

j_call: TRBJ1-3
clone_size: few
d_call: -
v_call: TRBV27
cdr3_aa: CASSLRPDSGNTIYF
cdr3_nt: TGTGCCAGCAGCCTGCGCCCTGACTCTGGAAACACCATATATTTT

j_call: TRBJ1-3
clone_size: -
d_call: -
v_call: TRBV10-3
cdr3_aa: CAIRHSGNTIYF
cdr3_nt: TGTGCCATCAGGCACTCTGGAAACACCATATATTTT

j_call: TRBJ2-3
clone_size: -
d_call: -
v_call: TRBV5-1
cdr3_aa: CASSHRGDTQYF
cdr3_nt: TGCGCCAGCAGCCACCGCGGGGATACGCAGTATTTT

j_call: TRBJ1-2
clone_size: many
d_call: -
v_call: TRBV20-1
cdr3_aa: CSAWGKNGYTF
cdr3_nt: TGCAGTGCTTGGGGTAAAAATGGCTACACCTTC

j_call: TRBJ2-3
clone_size: -
d_call: -
v_call: TRBV7-3
cdr3_aa: CASSLTPGLQSSTDTQYF
cdr3_nt: TGTGCCAGCAGCTTAACTCCGGGGCTCCAGTCTAGCACAGATACGCAGTATTTT

j_call: TRBJ1-1
clone_size: once
d_call: TRBD1
v_call: TRBV7-2
cdr3_aa: CASSLGLGQGAFF
cdr3_nt: TGTGCCAGCAGCTTAGGGCTGGGACAGGGAGCTTTCTTT

j_call: TRBJ2-1
clone_size: -
d_call: -
v_call: TRBV4-3
cdr3_aa: CASSQDRLAFANEQFF
cdr3_nt: TGCGCCAGCAGCCAAGATCGCTTAGCCTTCGCCAATGAGCAGTTCTTC

j_call: TRBJ2-7
clone_size: few
d_call: -
v_call: TRBV4-1
cdr3_aa: CASSQDFPGPYEQYF
cdr3_nt: TGCGCCAGCAGCCAAGATTTTCCAGGTCCCTACGAGCAGTACTTC

j_call: TRBJ2-1
clone_size: few
d_call: -
v_call: TRBV20-1
cdr3_aa: CSAEIKSEQFF
cdr3_nt: TGCAGTGCAGAAATAAAGAGTGAGCAGTTCTTC

j_call: TRBJ2-7
clone_size: -
d_call: -
v_call: TRBV19
cdr3_aa: CASSTQFYEQYF
cdr3_nt: TGTGCCAGTTCTACCCAGTTCTACGAGCAGTACTTC

j_call: TRBJ1-5
clone_size: -
d_call: -
v_call: TRBV5-5
cdr3_aa: CASRGLPGQPQHF
cdr3_nt: TGTGCCAGCAGAGGACTTCCGGGTCAGCCCCAGCATTTT

j_call: TRBJ1-6
clone_size: -
d_call: -
v_call: TRBV11-1
cdr3_aa: CASSLSIAAGPLHF
cdr3_nt: TGTGCCAGCAGCTTATCAATTGCGGCCGGGCCCCTCCACTTT

j_call: TRBJ1-5
clone_size: few
d_call: -
v_call: TRBV20-1
cdr3_aa: CSALQRGKWDQPQHF
cdr3_nt: TGCAGTGCTCTGCAAAGGGGGAAGTGGGATCAGCCCCAGCATTTT

j_call: TRBJ2-7
clone_size: few
d_call: TRBD1
v_call: TRBV10-3
cdr3_aa: CAISEPGQGAGDEQYF
cdr3_nt: TGTGCCATCAGTGAGCCTGGACAGGGCGCCGGGGACGAGCAGTACTTC